One sample yielded the 27 T cell receptor beta chains listed below, sequenced in a study of T cell repertoires in cytomegalovirus infection. TCRdb reanalysed the reads using MiXCR and keeps one entry per CDR3 protein. Of about 260,000 distinct CDR3 sequences in the sample, roughly 13% were seen once. The specimen sequenced was PBMCs. Receptors were obtained from a human donor in good health (CMV status not recorded). Some clones in this sample may be carry-over from other donors' samples.

The chain carries TRBV29-1 and TRBJ2-7; possibly TRBD1 for D (6 bases). The CDR3 runs 12 residues. The germline V gene encodes CDR1 SQVTM and CDR2 ANQGSEA. Trimming left V 2 bases short and J 3 bases short, with 8 bases between. CDR3 DNA: TGCAGCGTTGAAATACAGGGCTACGAGCAGTACTTC. This translates into CSVEIQGYEQYF.

This clonotype has at least ten counts. This CDR3 reads CASSLSGSGSYNSPLHF. DNA for the CDR3: TGTGCCAGCAGCCTCTCGGGCTCGGGATCCTATAATTCACCCCTCCACTTT. The rearrangement joins TRBV7-7 to TRBJ1-6; unclear D gene. The CDR3 loop spans 17 amino acids. Per germline, CDR1 SSHAT and CDR2 FNYEAQ (reference sequence). The V end lost 5 bases, the J end lost 1 base, and 15 bases lay between the germline ends.

This clonotype was counted ten times or more. The DNA of the CDR3 is TGTGCCAGCAGCTTAGTTTCAATTGGGGCCCAGTACTTC. Protein product: CASSLVSIGAQYF. The chain carries TRBV7-2 and TRBJ2-5; no definite D call. The CDR3 covers 13 residues. Germline V gene data show CDR1 as SGHTA and CDR2 as FQGNSA. Trimming took off 1 base at V and 9 bases at J, with 12 bases between the two ends.

This chain connects TRBV2 to TRBJ2-2; perhaps D is TRBD1 or TRBD2 (5 bases each). The CDR3 consists of 15 residues. Trimming removed 8 bases at V and 0 bases at J, with 13 bases between. The V gene's germline CDR1 is SNHLY and CDR2 FYNNEI. The CDR3 region is CASLEGLANTGELFF. The CDR3, as DNA: TGTGCCAGCCTAGAGGGGCTAGCGAACACCGGGGAGCTGTTTTTT. Full variable domain (rest looked up from reference TRBV2 and TRBJ2-2): EPEVTQTPSHQVTQMGQEVILRCVPISNHLYFYWYRQILGQKVEFLVSFYNNEISEKSEIFDDQFSVERPDGSNFTLKIRSTKLEDSAMYFCASLEGLANTGELFFGEGSRLTVL.

V and J are TRBV5-1 and TRBJ2-7; no clear D. V was clipped by 4 bases and J by 2 bases, with 7 bases between them. The CDR3 loop spans 12 amino acids. Germline CDR1 is SGHRS and CDR2 is YFSETQ. CDR3 sequence: CASSTGPYEQYF. The CDR3 bases are TGCGCCAGCAGCACCGGACCCTACGAGCAGTACTTC.

The CDR3: CASSHGYGYTF. The CDR3 region has the DNA TGTGCCAGTTCCCATGGGTATGGCTACACCTTC. V usage is TRBV7-9 and J usage is TRBJ1-2; no clear D gene. CDR1 and CDR2 (germline): SEHNR, FQNEAQ (reference sequence). Trimming took 9 bases from V and 5 from J, leaving 10 bases between them. CDR3 length: 11 amino acids.

CDR3 amino acids: CASSLSAHEQFF. CDR3 DNA: TGTGCCAGCAGCTTATCCGCACATGAGCAGTTCTTC. The J gene is TRBJ2-1, the V gene TRBV11-3; D is unresolved. The CDR3 sequence is 12 residues long. Looked up from germline, CDR1 is SGHNT and CDR2 is YENEEA. Trimming took 2 bases from V and 8 from J, leaving 7 bases between them.

In its sample, this clonotype was seen a few times. The chain carries TRBV15 and TRBJ2-3; D possibly corresponds to TRBD2 (5 bases). V was trimmed by 0 bases and J by 2 bases, leaving 15 bases between them. This CDR3 has 17 amino acids. CDR1 is LNHNV and CDR2 is YYDKDF in the germline V gene (reference sequence). The CDR3: CATSRERAVEPTDTQYF. As DNA, the CDR3 is TGTGCCACCAGCAGAGAGCGGGCTGTGGAACCCACAGATACGCAGTATTTT.

This clonotype was found a few times. The J gene is TRBJ2-1, the V gene TRBV20-1; the D is unclear. With 3 bases removed from V and 3 bases from J, the gap between germline ends came to 12 bases. This CDR3 has 14 residues. Germline values: CDR1 DFQATT, CDR2 SNEGSKA (reference sequence). DNA of the CDR3: TGCAGTGCTAGGAATAGGGAAGACTACAATGAGCAGTTCTTC. Translation: CSARNREDYNEQFF.

This clonotype was counted many times. This chain uses TRBV7-8 with TRBJ2-7, with D uncertain. V shed 5 bases and J shed 5 bases, with 16 bases lying between them. In germline, CDR1 is SGHVS, CDR2 FQNEAQ. The CDR3 is made up of 14 amino acids. The CDR3 region has the DNA TGTGCCAGCAGCCTACTTCCCCGGGTCGACGAGCAGTACTTC. This encodes CASSLLPRVDEQYF.

This clonotype was seen ten or more times. The rearrangement links TRBV7-9 to TRBJ1-1; D gene uncertain. CDR1 SEHNR and CDR2 FQNEAQ come from the germline V gene (reference sequence). V lost 3 bases to trimming and J lost 1 base, with 6 bases between them. This CDR3 region has 13 residues. The CDR3 DNA reads TGTGCCAGCAGCTTCACAGAGAACACTGAAGCTTTCTTT. Encoded protein: CASSFTENTEAFF. Filled out from reference TRBV7-9 and TRBJ1-1, the complete variable domain reads DTGVSQNPRHKITKRGQNVTFRCDPISEHNRLYWYRQTLGQGPEFLTYFQNEAQLEKSRLLSDRFSAERPKGSFSTLEIQRTEQGDSAMYLCASSFTENTEAFFGQGTRLTVV.

A few counts support this clonotype. This rearrangement joins TRBV20-1 to TRBJ1-1; TRBD1 agrees at 8 bases. This CDR3 has 14 residues. Germline V gives CDR1 DFQATT, CDR2 SNEGSKA (reference sequence). V was clipped by 0 bases and J by 1 base; unmatched bases: 1. Here the CDR3 DNA reads TGCAGTGCTAGAGAAGGGACAGGGAACACTGAAGCTTTCTTT. Its protein is CSAREGTGNTEAFF.

Ten or more counts support this clonotype. The chain carries TRBV7-9 and TRBJ2-3; unclear D gene. CDR1 SEHNR and CDR2 FQNEAQ come from the germline V gene (reference sequence). This CDR3 contains 12 residues. V lost 5 bases and J lost 6, with 9 bases in between. CDR3 loop: CASSPKVDTQYF. The CDR3 DNA is TGTGCCAGCAGCCCCAAAGTGGATACGCAGTATTTT.

This chain connects TRBV28 to TRBJ2-7; weak D call: TRBD1 (5 bases). Germline CDR1 is MDHEN and CDR2 is SYDVKM. Trimming took 5 bases from V and 6 from J, leaving 11 bases between them. The CDR3 has 12 residues. CDR3 protein: CASSLRVPEQYF. The CDR3 DNA sequence: TGTGCCAGCAGTCTCAGGGTACCCGAGCAGTACTTC.

The rearrangement links TRBV5-5 to TRBJ2-4; the match to TRBD2 covers 7 bases. The CDR3 totals 16 residues. With V trimmed by 5 bases and J by 8 bases, 16 bases remained unmatched. Germline V gene lookup returns CDR1 SGHKS and CDR2 YYEKEE (reference sequence). For the CDR3, the DNA is TGTGCCAGCAGTCCGAGGCAGGGAGGGATTCTGGACATTCAGTACTTC. Its translation: CASSPRQGGILDIQYF.

The chain has TRBV19 and TRBJ1-4, with 9 bases identical to TRBD1. The V gene end was trimmed by 4 bases and the J gene end by 4 bases; junction bases not matched to a gene: 4. This CDR3 region has 15 residues. Germline loops: CDR1 LNHDA, CDR2 SQIVND (reference sequence). This CDR3 reads CASSTGQGNNEKLFF. The CDR3 DNA follows: TGTGCCAGTAGTACCGGACAGGGGAATAATGAAAAACTGTTTTTT.

This clonotype showed up just a few times. CDR3 region: CASSRGPIYEQYF. The CDR3 DNA reads TGTGCCAGCAGTCGGGGACCCATCTACGAGCAGTACTTC. The chain uses TRBV25-1 and TRBJ2-7; D possibly matches TRBD1 or TRBD2 (5 bases each). V gave up 5 bases and J gave up 3 bases, with 11 bases separating them. The germline V gene has CDR1 MGHDK and CDR2 SYGVNS. CDR3 length: 13 residues.

This clonotype came up many times. The chain recombines TRBV7-2 with TRBJ2-1; unclear D gene. The germline V gene encodes CDR1 SGHTA and CDR2 FQGNSA. Between the trimmed V and J ends, which lost 3 bases and 10 bases, there was a span of 19 bases. The CDR3 length is 15 residues. Here the CDR3 reads CASSFARTQLGEQFF. Here the CDR3 DNA reads TGTGCCAGCAGCTTCGCCCGGACCCAATTGGGGGAGCAGTTCTTC.

The V and J genes are TRBV20-1 and TRBJ2-3; 8 bases align to TRBD2. The germline gives CDR1 DFQATT, CDR2 SNEGSKA (reference sequence). This CDR3 has 14 amino acids. V lost 5 bases, J lost 4 bases, and 8 bases stayed unmatched. CDR3 nucleotides: TGCAGTGCTCCTCCCCAGCGGGAGCCAGATACGCAGTATTTT. Residues: CSAPPQREPDTQYF.

CDR3 protein: CASSPPLAGQGSQPQHF. The CDR3 DNA is TGTGCCAGCTCACCACCCCTAGCCGGACAGGGAAGTCAGCCCCAGCATTTT. This sequence joins TRBV18 and TRBJ1-5; 8 bases match TRBD1. The CDR3 is 17 residues long. Trimming cost V 0 bases and J 6 bases; bases outside gene matches: 10. Germline V gene data show CDR1 as KGHSH and CDR2 as LQKENI.

This clonotype was counted at least ten times. This chain joins TRBV28 and TRBJ2-3; no clear D gene. The V end was cut by 8 bases, the J end by 5 bases, with 20 bases between. The CDR3 consists of 15 residues. Germline V gene lookup returns CDR1 MDHEN and CDR2 SYDVKM. The CDR3 nucleotides are TGTGCCAGCCTTACCCCCGGTCGCCCCCAAGATACGCAGTATTTT. It yields the protein CASLTPGRPQDTQYF.

This clonotype was observed many times. The gene calls are TRBV7-2 and TRBJ2-6, with D possibly being TRBD1 or TRBD2 (6 bases each). CDR3 length equals 17 residues. CDR1 and CDR2 from the germline V gene are SGHTA and FQGNSA. V shed 5 bases and J shed 0 bases, with 14 bases lying between them. The CDR3 DNA reads TGTGCCAGCAGCCCCATAGGGGGGAGCTCTGGGGCCAACGTCCTGACTTTC. Residues: CASSPIGGSSGANVLTF. Full variable domain (rest looked up from reference TRBV7-2 and TRBJ2-6): GAGVSQSPSNKVTEKGKDVELRCDPISGHTALYWYRQSLGQGLEFLIYFQGNSAPDKSGLPSDRFSAERTGGSVSTLTIQRTQQEDSAVYLCASSPIGGSSGANVLTFGAGSRLTVL.

This clonotype appeared a few times. The chain carries TRBV5-4 and TRBJ2-7; 8 positions agree with TRBD2. The trim removed 4 bases at V and 3 bases at J, leaving 6 bases unmatched. The CDR3 loop spans 14 amino acids. Germline values: CDR1 SGHNT, CDR2 YYREEE (reference sequence). CDR3 coding DNA: TGTGCCAGCAGCCGAGCGGGGGAGAACTACGAGCAGTACTTC. It translates to CASSRAGENYEQYF.

In this sample, this clonotype turned up many times. The V call is TRBV7-2, the J call TRBJ1-1, with TRBD1 matching 7 bases. After removal of 5 bases from V and 1 base from J, the junction contained 7 bases not matched to a gene. There are 15 residues in the CDR3. Germline CDR1 SGHTA, CDR2 FQGNSA. CDR3 residues: CASSPYAGGNTEAFF. Written as DNA, the CDR3 is TGTGCCAGCAGCCCGTATGCAGGGGGGAACACTGAAGCTTTCTTT.

This clonotype was counted between two and nine times. The chain combines TRBV20-1 with TRBJ1-2; 8 bases fit TRBD1. Germline V gene lookup returns CDR1 DFQATT and CDR2 SNEGSKA (reference sequence). There are 14 residues in the CDR3. J gave up 2 bases and V 6 bases, and 8 bases lay outside the gene matches. CDR3 sequence reads: CSARETGGNYGYTF. For the CDR3, the DNA is TGCAGTGCCAGGGAAACAGGGGGAAACTATGGCTACACCTTC.

This clonotype has a count of ten or more. The chain carries TRBV6-5 and TRBJ2-1; 9 nucleotides align to TRBD2. Trimming cost V 3 bases and J 7 bases; bases outside gene matches: 10. The CDR3 is 16 residues long. The germline CDR1 and CDR2 sequences are MNHEY and SVGAGI. CDR3 sequence reads: CASSYLAGSSGNEQFF. Here the CDR3 DNA reads TGTGCCAGCAGTTATCTAGCGGGATCTTCGGGGAATGAGCAGTTCTTC.

This clonotype has a count of ten or more. The rearrangement joins TRBV6-2 or TRBV6-3 to TRBJ2-3, with 10 bases identical to TRBD2. J gave up 5 bases and V 6 bases, and 8 bases lay outside the gene matches. This CDR3 region has 15 residues. The germline CDR1 and CDR2 sequences are MNHEY and SVGEGT. CDR3 sequence: CASSLLLAGVDTQYF. CDR3 nucleotides: TGTGCCAGCAGCCTGCTGCTAGCGGGAGTAGATACGCAGTATTTT.